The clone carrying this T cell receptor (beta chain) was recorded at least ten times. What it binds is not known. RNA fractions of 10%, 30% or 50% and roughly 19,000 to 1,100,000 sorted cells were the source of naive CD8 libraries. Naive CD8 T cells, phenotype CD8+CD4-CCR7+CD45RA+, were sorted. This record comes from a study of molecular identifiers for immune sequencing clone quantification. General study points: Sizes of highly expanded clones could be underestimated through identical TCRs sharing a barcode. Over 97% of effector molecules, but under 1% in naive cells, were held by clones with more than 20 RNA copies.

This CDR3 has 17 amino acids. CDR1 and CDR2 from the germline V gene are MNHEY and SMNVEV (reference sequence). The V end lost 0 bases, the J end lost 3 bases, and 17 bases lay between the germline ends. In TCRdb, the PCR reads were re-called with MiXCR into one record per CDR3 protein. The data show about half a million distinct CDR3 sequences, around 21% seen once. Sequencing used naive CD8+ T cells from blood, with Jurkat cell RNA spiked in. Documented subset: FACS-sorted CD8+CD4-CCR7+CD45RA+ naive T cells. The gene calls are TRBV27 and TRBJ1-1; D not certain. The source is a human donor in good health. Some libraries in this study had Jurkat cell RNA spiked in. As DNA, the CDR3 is TGTGCCAGCAGTTTATCTGGTCAATCGAGTCGGGACACTGAAGCTTTCTTT. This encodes CASSLSGQSSRDTEAFF.